This entry concerns a single TCR beta chain. Its antigen is still unknown. This sample stems from a study of OX40 agonist ivuxolimab in advanced cancers. Study-level background: The patients' treatment was ivuxolimab, an agonistic anti-OX40 (CD134) antibody. Partial responses, seen in three patients, involved one hepatocellular carcinoma and two cutaneous melanomas.

The CDR3 runs to 14 residues. V was trimmed by 1 base and J by 5 bases, leaving 9 bases between them. Germline assignment: CDR1 SNHLY and CDR2 FYNNEI. Researchers took blood at baseline, on cycle 4 day 1, and on cycle 7 day 1. Study-level findings and limits: There was clonal expansion of CD4+ and CD8+ blood T cells by week 6 at 0.1 to 3.0 mg/kg.

Profiled with immunoSEQ multiplex PCR; TCRdb holds only in-frame clones, not every one. Here the sample spans 20,000 to 25,000 clones, roughly 82% being singletons. This specimen consisted of CD4+ or CD8+ T cells sorted from blood, obtained in a trial of the OX40 agonist ivuxolimab. V usage is TRBV2 and J usage is TRBJ2-1; D unclear. The receptor comes from an adult with an advanced solid tumor such as melanoma, head and neck, liver or kidney cancer. CDR3 sequence reads: CASSEVVGDNEQFF. In DNA form, the CDR3 reads TGTGCCAGCAGTGAAGTTGTTGGCGACAATGAGCAGTTCTTC.